Sequencing of this T cell receptor beta chain was carried out in a study of T cell responses to AZD1222 COVID-19 vaccine. Study information: Both about-4-week and about-12-week second-dose recipients were combined.

Produced via immunoSEQ multiplex PCR; TCRdb's table is partial and in-frame only. In the table there are about 130,000 clones, 80% to 90% of which are singletons. Overall study results and limits: Once two AZD1222 doses were given, Spike-specific TCR breadth and depth went up. Only a handful of AZD1222 recipients, several in all, had baseline seropositivity.

Points on this clone: What it binds is not known.

CDR1 is SGHDT, CDR2 YYEEEE, per germline. The CDR3 extends over 11 amino acids. V lost 4 bases and J lost 7, with 8 bases in between. This chain joins TRBV5-6 and TRBJ2-5; no clear D gene. Sequences were derived from peripheral blood, sampled on day 0 of AZD1222 vaccination. The clonotype comes from an adult in good health. CDR3 DNA: TGTGCCAGCAGCCGGTTCTCGACCCAGTACTTC. Residues: CASSRFSTQYF.